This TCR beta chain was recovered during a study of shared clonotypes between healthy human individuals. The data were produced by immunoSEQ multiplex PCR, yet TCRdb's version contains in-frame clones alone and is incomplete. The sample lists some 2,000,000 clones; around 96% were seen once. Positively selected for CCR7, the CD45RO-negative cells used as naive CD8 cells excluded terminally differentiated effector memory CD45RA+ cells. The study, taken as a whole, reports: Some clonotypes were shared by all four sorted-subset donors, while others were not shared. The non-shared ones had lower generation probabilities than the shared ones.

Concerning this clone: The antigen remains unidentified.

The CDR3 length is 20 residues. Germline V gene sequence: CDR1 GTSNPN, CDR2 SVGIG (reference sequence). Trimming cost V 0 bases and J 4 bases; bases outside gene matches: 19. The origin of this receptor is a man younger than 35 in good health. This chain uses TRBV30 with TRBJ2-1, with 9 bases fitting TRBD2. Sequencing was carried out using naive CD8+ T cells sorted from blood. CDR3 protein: CAWSVLRPASGDLPYNEQFF. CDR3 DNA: TGTGCCTGGAGTGTACTTCGGCCGGCTAGCGGGGACCTCCCATACAATGAGCAGTTCTTC.